Presented here are 24 T cell receptor beta chains from one specimen sequenced in a study of blood T cells in healthy people across ages. The second PCR ran roughly 6 to 11 cycles with a sample-barcoded 5' primer and J-beta primers. TCRdb re-analysed the 5' RACE reads in MiXCR, keeping a single row per CDR3 protein. Here the sample spans just over 1 million distinct CDR3 sequences, less than 50% being singletons. The sample consisted of blood. These receptor sequences come from a woman aged 55-69 years in good health.

This clonotype has just a few counts. The V and J genes are TRBV5-4 and TRBJ2-2; 7 nucleotides align to TRBD2. Trimming cost V 0 bases and J 4 bases; bases outside gene matches: 3. Germline CDR1 SGHNT, CDR2 YYREEE (reference sequence). This CDR3 region has 15 residues. This CDR3 reads CASSLGGRATGELFF. In DNA form, the CDR3 reads TGTGCCAGCAGCTTGGGTGGGAGGGCCACCGGGGAGCTGTTTTTT.

As to this clonotype: The junction departs from germline at one end; a sequencing error may be responsible. This rearrangement joins TRBV7-2 to TRBJ2-7, with 8 bases lining up with TRBD1. The end of the DNA is better explained by TRBJ2-5, so the J call may be wrong. CDR1 and CDR2 from the germline V gene are SGHTA and FQGNSA. The CDR3 runs 14 residues. The CDR3 reads CAGSFDRGKETQYF. The CDR3 coding sequence is TGTGCCGGCAGCTTTGACAGGGGAAAAGAGACCCAGTACTTC.

The rearrangement uses TRBV7-2 and TRBJ2-1; TRBD2 matches at 11 bases. Germline values: CDR1 SGHTA, CDR2 FQGNSA. The CDR3 totals 17 residues. Unmatched junction bases numbered 4, after V lost 2 bases and J lost 1 base. CDR3 in amino acids: CASSLYASGGSYNEQFF. As DNA, the CDR3 is TGTGCCAGCAGCTTATATGCTAGCGGGGGGTCCTACAATGAGCAGTTCTTC.

This clonotype was seen a few times. This chain connects TRBV27 to TRBJ2-3; either TRBD1 or TRBD2 may fit D (5 bases each). Germline lookup yields CDR1 MNHEY and CDR2 SMNVEV (reference sequence). This CDR3 has 14 residues. V lost 2 bases and J lost 4, with 10 bases in between. This chain's CDR3 is CASSLQGGPDTQYF. For the CDR3, the DNA is TGTGCCAGCAGTTTACAGGGCGGGCCAGATACGCAGTATTTT.

This chain connects TRBV6-1 to TRBJ2-7, with D possibly TRBD1 on 6 matching bases. This CDR3 contains 13 residues. V shed 6 bases and J shed 2 bases, with 11 bases lying between them. CDR1 and CDR2 from the germline V gene are MNHNS and SASEGT. CDR3 nucleotide sequence: TGTGCCAGCAGATCGGGACACCCCTACGAGCAGTACTTC. It is translated as CASRSGHPYEQYF.

The chain couples TRBV9 to TRBJ2-1, with TRBD2 matching over 8 bases. Germline-derived CDR1 and CDR2 are SGDLS and YYNGEE. The CDR3 is made up of 15 amino acids. The V and J ends lost 4 bases and 7 bases, in that order; junction bases with no gene match: 10. In DNA, the CDR3 is TGTGCCAGCAGCAAAACGAGCGGGAGTAAGAATGAGCAGTTCTTC. This translates into CASSKTSGSKNEQFF.

This clonotype was counted a single time. The chain uses TRBV27 and TRBJ2-6; D unresolved. Germline CDR1 is MNHEY and CDR2 is SMNVEV (reference sequence). Trimming shortened V by 4 bases and J by 0 bases, and 7 bases separated the two germline ends. The CDR3 is 15 amino acids. As DNA, the CDR3 is TGTGCCAGCAGTTCACAGCCCTCTGGGGCCAACGTCCTGACTTTC. Translation gives CASSSQPSGANVLTF.

This sequence joins TRBV20-1 and TRBJ2-1; D unclear. Germline V gives CDR1 DFQATT, CDR2 SNEGSKA (reference sequence). This CDR3 contains 13 residues. The V gene lost 6 bases and the J gene lost 9 bases, with 18 bases spanning the gap. CDR3 amino acids: CSASVGGIGEQFF. CDR3 sequence (DNA): TGCAGTGCGTCGGTGGGTGGTATAGGTGAGCAGTTCTTC.

This clonotype occurred a few times. The CDR3 sequence: CASKPGAAGQPQHF. The CDR3, as DNA: TGTGCCAGCAAGCCCGGAGCGGCGGGTCAGCCCCAGCATTTT. This chain links TRBV6-5 with TRBJ1-5, with D unclear. This CDR3 has 14 residues. CDR1 is MNHEY, CDR2 SVGAGI, per germline. Trimming pared 7 bases from V and 6 bases from J, leaving 16 bases between.

This clonotype was observed at least ten times. The chain recombines TRBV4-1 with TRBJ2-7, with D tentatively TRBD2 (6 bases). The length of the CDR3 is 16 residues. Trimming removed 3 bases from V and 6 bases from J, with 21 bases in between. Germline assignment: CDR1 MGHRA and CDR2 YSYEKL. Here the CDR3 reads CASSHPRDLGRSEQYF. The CDR3 DNA is TGCGCCAGCAGCCACCCCCGGGACTTAGGGCGGAGCGAGCAGTACTTC.

The CDR3 bases are TGTGCCAGCAGACTAGCGGGAGCCAAAAACATTCAGTACTTC. It yields the protein CASRLAGAKNIQYF. V gene TRBV12-3 or TRBV12-4 combines with J gene TRBJ2-4; 9 bases align to TRBD2. V shed 6 bases, J shed 0 bases, and the junction held 0 bases outside the gene matches. The CDR3 has 14 amino acids.

The V call is TRBV20-1, the J call TRBJ2-7; 11 bases fit TRBD1. Germline V gene sequence: CDR1 DFQATT, CDR2 SNEGSKA (reference sequence). Trimming removed 0 bases from V and 5 bases from J; junction bases left unmatched: 9. This CDR3 is built from 16 residues. The CDR3 here is CSARDPWTGGFNEQYF. DNA for the CDR3: TGCAGTGCTAGAGATCCCTGGACAGGGGGCTTCAACGAGCAGTACTTC.

This clonotype occurred a few times. V usage is TRBV6-2 or TRBV6-3 and J usage is TRBJ1-2, with a weak D call TRBD1 (5 bases). Germline CDR1 is MNHEY and CDR2 is SVGEGT. The CDR3 has 11 residues. The V gene lost 8 bases and the J gene lost 5 bases, with 9 bases spanning the gap. Here the CDR3 reads CASWDYYGYTF. CDR3 DNA: TGTGCCAGCTGGGACTATTATGGCTACACCTTC.

V gene TRBV24-1 combines with J gene TRBJ2-4; 7 bases are a match to TRBD2. The tail of the sequence fits TRBJ2-7 better, so the J call may be wrong. The CDR3 totals 12 residues. In germline, CDR1 is KGHDR, CDR2 SFDVKD. CDR3 nucleotides: TGTGCCCCTCGGGGGGAGGTCTACGAGCAGTACTTC. This sequence encodes CAPRGEVYEQYF.

The chain couples TRBV11-2 to TRBJ2-1; D gene ambiguous. Germline V gene sequence: CDR1 SGHAT, CDR2 FQNNGV. Trimming stripped 3 bases from V and 7 bases from J, with 10 bases between. This CDR3 has 13 residues. CDR3 in DNA: TGTGCCAGCAGCTTCGTAATATGGAATGAGCAGTTCTTC. Translation: CASSFVIWNEQFF.

The chain employs TRBV5-6 and TRBJ2-1, with D perhaps TRBD2 (6 bases). V lost 0 bases and J lost 0, with 10 bases in between. CDR1 SGHDT and CDR2 YYEEEE come from the germline V gene. The CDR3 runs to 16 residues. Here the CDR3 reads CASSLGLGSSYNEQFF. In DNA form, the CDR3 reads TGTGCCAGCAGCTTGGGACTAGGGAGCTCCTACAATGAGCAGTTCTTC.

In its sample, this clonotype was seen a few times. The genes are TRBV27 and TRBJ1-6; D unclear. The CDR3 sequence is 13 residues long. The V end lost 6 bases, the J end lost 9 bases, and 12 bases lay between the germline ends. In germline, CDR1 is MNHEY, CDR2 SMNVEV (reference sequence). The CDR3 sequence is CASRSDQSSPLHF. CDR3 nucleotide sequence: TGTGCCAGCAGATCAGACCAGAGTTCACCCCTCCACTTT.

The chain combines TRBV20-1 with TRBJ2-7; D is ambiguous. The germline V gene has CDR1 DFQATT and CDR2 SNEGSKA (reference sequence). The V end lost 1 base, the J end lost 6 bases, and 7 bases lay between the germline ends. CDR3 length equals 11 residues. As DNA, the CDR3 is TGCAGTGCTAGAGTGGTATCCGAGCAGTACTTC. Residues: CSARVVSEQYF.

The rearrangement joins TRBV5-4 to TRBJ2-4; possibly TRBD1 or TRBD2 for D (5 bases each). The end of the DNA aligns better with TRBJ2-7, so the J call may be wrong. Germline CDR1 is SGHNT and CDR2 is YYREEE (reference sequence). This CDR3 has 13 residues. The CDR3 loop is CASSRLRGNEQYF. As DNA, the CDR3 is TGTGCCAGCAGCCGCCTTCGGGGCAACGAGCAGTACTTC.

The chain combines TRBV10-3 with TRBJ2-5; TRBD1 agrees at 9 bases. Germline CDR1 is ENHRY and CDR2 is SYGVKD. The CDR3 loop spans 14 amino acids. Unmatched junction bases numbered 17, after V lost 10 bases and J lost 11 bases. CDR3 residues: CATTGSGQGNEQYF. In DNA, the CDR3 is TGTGCCACCACCGGTTCGGGACAGGGTAATGAGCAGTACTTC.

The V and J genes are TRBV6-5 and TRBJ2-2; D gene uncertain. Germline values: CDR1 MNHEY, CDR2 SVGAGI. The V end lost 4 bases, the J end lost 9 bases, and 24 bases lay between the germline ends. CDR3 size: 17 residues. The CDR3 protein is CASSSGLVARLTRELFF. The DNA for the CDR3 is TGTGCCAGCAGTTCTGGGTTGGTGGCAAGATTAACCAGGGAGCTGTTTTTT.

The rearrangement uses TRBV2 and TRBJ2-5; 7 bases align to TRBD1. This CDR3 is 13 amino acids long. J lost 4 bases, V lost 6 bases, and 5 bases had no gene match. Looked up from germline, CDR1 is SNHLY and CDR2 is FYNNEI. This CDR3 is CASRETGRETQYF. CDR3 DNA: TGTGCCAGCAGGGAGACAGGGAGAGAGACCCAGTACTTC. The full variable domain, in which reference TRBV2 and TRBJ2-5 provide the parts outside the CDR3, is EPEVTQTPSHQVTQMGQEVILRCVPISNHLYFYWYRQILGQKVEFLVSFYNNEISEKSEIFDDQFSVERPDGSNFTLKIRSTKLEDSAMYFCASRETGRETQYFGPGTRLLVL.

This clonotype came up once. The chain uses TRBV9 and TRBJ2-2, with 10 bases lining up with TRBD2. Germline trimming cut 3 bases from V and 2 bases from J; bases unmatched to any gene: 10. The CDR3 is 18 amino acids. Germline V gives CDR1 SGDLS, CDR2 YYNGEE. The CDR3 sequence is CASSALPGLASNTGELFF. The CDR3 DNA reads as TGTGCCAGCAGCGCGCTACCGGGACTAGCGTCTAACACCGGGGAGCTGTTTTTT.

This clonotype was counted many times. A read error may produce the germline difference seen at one junction end. The chain combines TRBV4-1 with TRBJ1-2; 9 bases line up with TRBD1. Germline V gene sequence: CDR1 MGHRA, CDR2 YSYEKL. The CDR3 sequence is 13 residues long. The chain's CDR3 is CASSQTGGYGYTF. The CDR3 bases are TGTGCCAGCAGTCAGACAGGGGGCTATGGCTACACCTTC.